This T cell receptor beta chain comes out of a study of shared clonotypes between healthy human individuals. Study in general: For every donor, three CD4 naive, three CD4 memory, two CD8 naive and one CD8 memory plates were used.

This clone has a single count. At a deep level, the assay was run. The data were produced by immunoSEQ multiplex PCR, yet TCRdb's version contains in-frame clones alone and is incomplete. The data hold some 1,100,000 clones, with 70% to 80% observed a single time. Splitting of CD4+ cells produced CD45RA+ naive and CD45RA-negative memory subsets. The CDR3 has 14 amino acids. The germline CDR1 and CDR2 sequences are MDHEN and SYDVKM. With V trimmed by 5 bases and J by 9 bases, 10 bases remained unmatched. This clonotype was sampled from a young man in good health. Some clones in this sample may be carry-over from other donors' samples. The gene calls are TRBV28 and TRBJ1-5; TRBD1 agrees at 7 bases. The specimen was memory CD4+ T cells from PBMCs. Specified subset: CD45RA-negative fraction. Written as DNA, the CDR3 is TGTGCCAGCAGTAGGACAGGTCCTCAAGGGCCCCAGCATTTT. Translation: CASSRTGPQGPQHF.